Listed below are T cell receptor beta chains from one sample, sequenced in a study of read filtering for tumor transcriptome and immune sequencing. MiXCR, applied by TCRdb to the reads, yields one record per CDR3 protein. The table shows about 90,000 distinct CDR3 sequences, with 10% to 15% occurring only once. Sequenced material: a population of CD138-negative cells sorted from bone marrow. The receptors stem from a donor aged 40 or over with multiple myeloma. CDR3s include the opening cysteine and the closing phenylalanine or tryptophan. Fields, in order: clone size, V gene, J gene, D gene, CDR3 DNA, CDR3 protein. The D gene is left open where the match is weak. Clone size is shown for a subset of rows, as once, few, many or a class of expanded clone.

clone size: many
V gene: TRBV11-3
J gene: TRBJ2-5
D gene: TRBD2
CDR3 DNA: TGTGCCAGCAGCTTGATGGGTAGCGGGAGATTAGAGACCCAGTACTTC
CDR3 protein: CASSLMGSGRLETQYF

clone size: few
V gene: TRBV5-1
J gene: TRBJ2-2
D gene: NA
CDR3 DNA: TGCGCCAGCAGCTTGACCGGGCCGAACACCGGGGAGCTGTTTTTT
CDR3 protein: CASSLTGPNTGELFF

clone size: many
V gene: TRBV30
J gene: TRBJ2-7
D gene: NA
CDR3 DNA: TGTGCCTGGTCCAGGGCGATATACGAGCAGTACTTC
CDR3 protein: CAWSRAIYEQYF

clone size: many
V gene: TRBV5-1
J gene: TRBJ2-1
D gene: TRBD2
CDR3 DNA: TGCGCCAGCAGCTTGGCCGGGACTAACCTCCCGTTCTTC
CDR3 protein: CASSLAGTNLPFF

clone size: many
V gene: TRBV6-5
J gene: TRBJ1-1
D gene: NA
CDR3 DNA: TGTGCCAGCAGTATTAGACGGGACACTGAAGCTTTCTTT
CDR3 protein: CASSIRRDTEAFF

clone size: NA
V gene: TRBV30
J gene: TRBJ1-1
D gene: NA
CDR3 DNA: TGTGCCTGGTCCCGACAGAACACTGAAGCTTTCTTT
CDR3 protein: CAWSRQNTEAFF

clone size: many
V gene: TRBV7-9
J gene: TRBJ1-1
D gene: NA
CDR3 DNA: TGTGCCAGCAGCTCACTCATGAACACTGAAGCTTTCTTT
CDR3 protein: CASSSLMNTEAFF

clone size: many
V gene: TRBV9
J gene: TRBJ1-1
D gene: NA
CDR3 DNA: TGTGCCAGCAGCGTAGATGGAGGGGGGGGAGGTACTGAAGCTTTCTTT
CDR3 protein: CASSVDGGGGGTEAFF

clone size: NA
V gene: TRBV28
J gene: TRBJ2-5
D gene: TRBD2
CDR3 DNA: TGTGCCAGCAGTTTTAGCGGGGGCCTTTCGCAAGAGACCCAGTACTTC
CDR3 protein: CASSFSGGLSQETQYF

clone size: many
V gene: TRBV5-1
J gene: TRBJ2-7
D gene: TRBD2
CDR3 DNA: TGTGCCAGCAGTTACACTAGCGGGAGCTACGAGCAGTACTTC
CDR3 protein: CASSYTSGSYEQYF

clone size: NA
V gene: TRBV20-1
J gene: TRBJ2-3
D gene: NA
CDR3 DNA: TGCAGTGCTAGACCCTCTGGGACTCGGGGAGCAGATACGCAGTATTTT
CDR3 protein: CSARPSGTRGADTQYF

clone size: many
V gene: TRBV7-2
J gene: TRBJ2-2
D gene: NA
CDR3 DNA: TGTGCCAGCAGTTTTGGGCGGAACACCGGGGAGCTGTTTTTT
CDR3 protein: CASSFGRNTGELFF

clone size: many
V gene: TRBV4-1
J gene: TRBJ2-3
D gene: TRBD2
CDR3 DNA: TGCGCCAGCAGCCAAGAAGTGGCGGGAGGGCCGTGGGATACGCAGTATTTT
CDR3 protein: CASSQEVAGGPWDTQYF

clone size: NA
V gene: TRBV10-3
J gene: TRBJ2-3
D gene: NA
CDR3 DNA: TGTGCCATCAGTGAGTACCAGATAAGCACAGATACGCAGTATTTT
CDR3 protein: CAISEYQISTDTQYF

clone size: many
V gene: TRBV5-1
J gene: TRBJ2-3
D gene: TRBD2
CDR3 DNA: TGTGCCAGCAGCCTGACTAGCGGGAGCACAGATACGCAGTATTTT
CDR3 protein: CASSLTSGSTDTQYF

clone size: many
V gene: TRBV10-2
J gene: TRBJ1-2
D gene: TRBD1
CDR3 DNA: TGCGCCAGCAGGGGGACAGGGGGCGATGGCTACACCTTC
CDR3 protein: CASRGTGGDGYTF

clone size: many
V gene: TRBV18
J gene: TRBJ1-1
D gene: NA
CDR3 DNA: TGTGCCAGCTCACCCTCGACAGCCTCGAACACTGAAGCTTTCTTT
CDR3 protein: CASSPSTASNTEAFF

clone size: NA
V gene: TRBV9
J gene: TRBJ2-5
D gene: NA
CDR3 DNA: TGTGCCAGCAGCGATCTAGCAGAATACCAAGAGACCCAGTACTTC
CDR3 protein: CASSDLAEYQETQYF

clone size: many
V gene: TRBV6-2/TRBV6-3
J gene: TRBJ2-1
D gene: NA
CDR3 DNA: TGTGCCAGCAGTTACGGACACTATGAGCAGTTCTTC
CDR3 protein: CASSYGHYEQFF

clone size: medium-sized
V gene: TRBV5-1
J gene: TRBJ2-1
D gene: TRBD2
CDR3 DNA: TGCGCCAGCAGCACAGGACTAGAAACGAATGAGCAGTTCTTC
CDR3 protein: CASSTGLETNEQFF

clone size: many
V gene: TRBV23-1
J gene: TRBJ1-5
D gene: NA
CDR3 DNA: TGCGCCATAAGGTGGCCCCTAAATCAGCCCCAGCATTTT
CDR3 protein: CAIRWPLNQPQHF

clone size: many
V gene: TRBV7-9
J gene: TRBJ2-2
D gene: TRBD1
CDR3 DNA: TGTGCCAGCAGCTCACCTAGACAGGGAGGGGAGCTGTTTTTT
CDR3 protein: CASSSPRQGGELFF

clone size: many
V gene: TRBV29-1
J gene: TRBJ1-1
D gene: TRBD1
CDR3 DNA: TGCAGCGTTGGGGACAGCGAAGCTTTCTTT
CDR3 protein: CSVGDSEAFF